Following are 16 T cell receptor beta chains from one sample sequenced in a study of long-term antiretroviral therapy in people with HIV. Survey level was the resolution at which the v3.0 immunoSEQ assay ran. TCRdb's table, derived via immunoSEQ multiplex PCR, lists solely in-frame clones and lacks some. Among approximately 29,000 clones listed, roughly 78% were seen once. Sample: unsorted PBMCs, taken 1.5 years before starting antiretroviral therapy. These receptors came from a man aged 18 to 30 with HIV.

This rearrangement joins TRBV7-2 to TRBJ1-1, with D possibly TRBD1 on 6 matching bases. CDR3 length equals 14 residues. CDR1 and CDR2 (germline): SGHTA, FQGNSA. The V and J ends lost 6 bases and 2 bases respectively, with 13 bases between them. As DNA, the CDR3 is TGTGCCAGCAGACCTTCGGGGGGCAACACTGAAGCTTTCTTT. Translating gives CASRPSGGNTEAFF.

The chain joins TRBV28 to TRBJ1-4, with D possibly matching TRBD1 (6 bases). V was trimmed by 4 bases and J by 6 bases, leaving 15 bases between them. This CDR3 region has 15 residues. Germline loops: CDR1 MDHEN, CDR2 SYDVKM. CDR3 bases: TGTGCCAGCAGTTCCTCGGGCAGGGGTGATGAAAAACTGTTTTTT. It translates to CASSSSGRGDEKLFF.

This rearrangement joins TRBV7-8 to TRBJ2-7; 8 positions agree with TRBD1. CDR3 length: 18 amino acids. After removal of 4 bases from V and 0 bases from J, the junction contained 14 bases not matched to a gene. From germline, CDR1 is SGHVS and CDR2 FQNEAQ. CDR3 protein: CASSSRGRRDARSYEQYF. CDR3 DNA sequence: TGTGCCAGCAGCTCCAGGGGGCGCCGAGATGCCCGCTCCTACGAGCAGTACTTC.

This CDR3 is CASSLAVGLAGVQQYF. Here the CDR3 DNA reads TGCGCCAGCAGCTTGGCCGTAGGACTAGCGGGAGTTCAGCAGTACTTC. V usage is TRBV5-1 and J usage is TRBJ2-7; 13 nucleotides align to TRBD2. Germline V gene data show CDR1 as SGHRS and CDR2 as YFSETQ. Germline trimming cut 0 bases from V and 8 bases from J; bases unmatched to any gene: 8. The CDR3 runs 16 residues.

V is TRBV6-1 and J is TRBJ1-1; 8 bases match TRBD1. Trimming removed 6 bases from V and 11 bases from J; junction bases left unmatched: 8. This CDR3 comprises 12 residues. Per the germline V gene, CDR1 is MNHNS and CDR2 is SASEGT. In nucleotides, the CDR3 is TGTGCCAGCAGAGGACAGGGAGTGTCCGCTTTCTTT. It translates to CASRGQGVSAFF.

The CDR3, as DNA: TGTGCCAGCAGCCCCGGGACCGTCCGCACAGATACGCAGTATTTT. It yields the protein CASSPGTVRTDTQYF. The chain recombines TRBV7-8 with TRBJ2-3; D may correspond to TRBD1 or TRBD2 (5 bases each). This CDR3 is 15 amino acids long. Trimming shortened V by 5 bases and J by 1 base, and 13 bases separated the two germline ends. Germline CDR1 and CDR2: SGHVS and FQNEAQ.

This chain joins TRBV9 and TRBJ2-3; a possible D gene is TRBD1 (5 bases). Germline CDR1 SGDLS, CDR2 YYNGEE. The ends were cut back, 2 bases at V and 0 bases at J, with 10 bases in the middle. The CDR3 is 15 amino acids. CDR3 residues: CASSVAGPSTDTQYF. The CDR3, as DNA: TGTGCCAGCAGCGTGGCAGGGCCTAGCACAGATACGCAGTATTTT.

V and J are TRBV7-8 and TRBJ2-1; D might be TRBD2 (6 bases). There are 16 residues in the CDR3. Trimming removed 1 base at V and 0 bases at J, with 10 bases between. The germline gives CDR1 SGHVS, CDR2 FQNEAQ. CDR3 DNA: TGTGCCAGCAGCTTAGAAGTCGGGAGCTCCTACAATGAGCAGTTCTTC. Protein: CASSLEVGSSYNEQFF. The variable domain in full, with the rest retrieved from reference TRBV7-8 and TRBJ2-1, is GAGVSQSPRYKVAKRGQDVALRCDPISGHVSLFWYQQALGQGPEFLTYFQNEAQLDKSGLPSDRFFAERPEGSVSTLKIQRTQQEDSAVYLCASSLEVGSSYNEQFFGPGTRLTVL.

This clone appeared a single time. The genes are TRBV11-2 and TRBJ2-1; D possibly corresponds to TRBD2 (8 bases). V gave up 6 bases and J gave up 0 bases, with 18 bases separating them. CDR1 and CDR2 (germline): SGHAT, FQNNGV. The CDR3 has 17 residues. This CDR3 reads CASRGGGGLSSYNEQFF. The CDR3 region has the DNA TGTGCCAGCAGAGGGGGCGGGGGGCTGAGCTCCTACAATGAGCAGTTCTTC.

This clone was found a few times. The chain couples TRBV2 to TRBJ1-2, with no clear D. V was pared by 2 bases and J by 6 bases, with 4 bases between. The CDR3 sequence is 11 residues long. CDR1 SNHLY and CDR2 FYNNEI come from the germline V gene. The CDR3 DNA reads as TGTGCCAGCAGTGAAAGGGATGGCTACACCTTC. Protein product: CASSERDGYTF.

This chain joins TRBV7-2 and TRBJ2-3, with 7 bases identical to TRBD2. The CDR3 totals 14 residues. V dropped 8 bases and J dropped 4; count of bases not matched to a gene: 9. Germline loops: CDR1 SGHTA, CDR2 FQGNSA. Written as DNA, the CDR3 is TGTGCCAGCCAGCCAGAGCGGGGTTCAGATACGCAGTATTTT. The encoded protein is CASQPERGSDTQYF. The entire variable domain, with the rest obtained from reference TRBV7-2 and TRBJ2-3, is as follows: GAGVSQSPSNKVTEKGKDVELRCDPISGHTALYWYRQSLGQGLEFLIYFQGNSAPDKSGLPSDRFSAERTGGSVSTLTIQRTQQEDSAVYLCASQPERGSDTQYFGPGTRLTVL.

This rearrangement joins TRBV7-9 to TRBJ2-7; D possibly corresponds to TRBD1 (5 bases). CDR3 length equals 14 residues. With 5 bases removed from V and 2 bases from J, the gap between germline ends came to 13 bases. Germline V gene data show CDR1 as SEHNR and CDR2 as FQNEAQ (reference sequence). In nucleotides, the CDR3 is TGTGCCAGCAGCCACCCCGGCAGGGCCTACGAGCAGTACTTC. Protein: CASSHPGRAYEQYF.

The V call is TRBV19, the J call TRBJ1-3; D is unresolved. The CDR3 runs 13 residues. The V gene lost 6 bases and the J gene lost 1 base, with 7 bases spanning the gap. Germline CDR1 LNHDA, CDR2 SQIVND (reference sequence). In nucleotides, the CDR3 is TGTGCCAGTAGGTGGGAATCTGGAAACACCATATATTTT. This sequence encodes CASRWESGNTIYF.

This chain links TRBV6-1 with TRBJ2-7; a weak D match, TRBD1 (6 bases). CDR1 and CDR2 from the germline V gene are MNHNS and SASEGT. The germline V and J ends were trimmed by 7 bases and 1 base, with 17 bases remaining between them. The CDR3 extends over 15 amino acids. CDR3 residues: CASKTEQGGSYEQYF. CDR3 in DNA: TGTGCCAGCAAAACGGAACAGGGTGGATCCTACGAGCAGTACTTC.

The J gene is TRBJ2-5, the V gene TRBV28, with 11 nucleotides matching TRBD1. The CDR3 is 17 amino acids. J was trimmed by 4 bases and V by 2 bases; bases with no gene match: 9. Germline V gives CDR1 MDHEN, CDR2 SYDVKM. The CDR3 here is CASSLPRTGGFRETQYF. CDR3 DNA sequence: TGTGCCAGCAGTTTACCCCGGACAGGGGGCTTCCGAGAGACCCAGTACTTC.

This chain joins TRBV27 and TRBJ2-5; D uncertain. CDR1 MNHEY and CDR2 SMNVEV come from the germline V gene (reference sequence). The CDR3 length is 11 residues. The germline V and J ends were trimmed by 7 bases and 4 bases, with 7 bases remaining between them. For the CDR3, the DNA is TGTGCCAGCAAGGTTAGAGAGACCCAGTACTTC. Translating gives CASKVRETQYF.